These 22 T cell receptor beta chains were all obtained from the same sample, sequenced in a study of blood T cell repertoires in COVID-19. Clones were sequenced by immunoSEQ multiplex PCR, and TCRdb holds only the in-frame ones, with some missing. Here the sample spans about 280,000 clones, 65% to 90% being singletons. Material for sequencing was peripheral blood. These receptors were taken from a human donor in a cohort sampled during active COVID-19.

A single count supports this clone. In nucleotides, the CDR3 is TGTGCCAGCAGCCCCCGTCGGACAGGGGGCTTCTCTGGGGCCAACGTCCTGACTTTC. It yields the protein CASSPRRTGGFSGANVLTF. This chain joins TRBV9 and TRBJ2-6, with TRBD1 identical over 11 bases. The CDR3 is 19 amino acids. Losses at the gene ends were 4 bases for V and 0 bases for J; bases not matched to a gene: 9. Germline-derived CDR1 and CDR2 are SGDLS and YYNGEE.

This chain uses TRBV5-1 with TRBJ2-7; D is ambiguous. CDR1 and CDR2 (germline): SGHRS, YFSETQ. This CDR3 is built from 10 residues. V was trimmed by 7 bases and J by 5 bases, leaving 7 bases between them. The DNA of the CDR3 is TGCGCCAGCTCTTTCCACGAGCAGTACTTC. Protein product: CASSFHEQYF.

This chain connects TRBV9 to TRBJ1-2; possibly TRBD1 for D (5 bases). Germline assignment: CDR1 SGDLS and CDR2 YYNGEE. CDR3 length equals 14 residues. Between the trimmed V and J ends, which lost 2 bases and 6 bases, there was a span of 14 bases. CDR3 residues: CASSVVSQGNGYTF. The CDR3 DNA reads as TGTGCCAGCAGCGTCGTTTCCCAGGGTAATGGCTACACCTTC.

The V call is TRBV6-1, the J call TRBJ2-7; D may be TRBD1 (5 bases). The CDR3 covers 16 residues. The germline V and J ends were trimmed by 2 bases and 1 base, with 15 bases remaining between them. The V gene's germline CDR1 is MNHNS and CDR2 SASEGT. CDR3 amino acids: CASSEKWGSVSYEQYF. Written as DNA, the CDR3 is TGTGCCAGCAGTGAAAAATGGGGCAGTGTGTCCTACGAGCAGTACTTC.

V and J are TRBV4-1 and TRBJ1-6; a possible D gene is TRBD1 (6 bases). From germline, CDR1 is MGHRA and CDR2 YSYEKL. The CDR3 covers 14 residues. V dropped 2 bases and J dropped 9 bases, with 11 bases sitting between them. The CDR3 DNA reads TGCGCCAGCAGCCAAACAGGGTTGGTTTCACCCCTCCACTTT. Its translation is CASSQTGLVSPLHF.

V usage is TRBV11-2 and J usage is TRBJ2-2, with 9 bases matching TRBD1. The CDR3 has 16 residues. Germline CDR1 reads SGHAT; CDR2 reads FQNNGV. Trimming at V came to 5 bases and at J to 3 bases, leaving 7 bases not matched to a gene. Written as DNA, the CDR3 is TGTGCCAGCAGCCTAACAGGGGGCATCGACACCGGGGAGCTGTTTTTT. This translates into CASSLTGGIDTGELFF.

The rearrangement links TRBV9 to TRBJ1-3; possibly TRBD1 for D (5 bases). Germline V gene data show CDR1 as SGDLS and CDR2 as YYNGEE. V gave up 4 bases and J gave up 0 bases, with 11 bases separating them. This CDR3 spans 15 amino acids. This chain's CDR3 is CASSSGHLSGNTIYF. For the CDR3, the DNA is TGTGCCAGCAGCTCCGGACACCTCTCTGGAAACACCATATATTTT.

This sequence joins TRBV24-1 and TRBJ2-1, with TRBD2 matching 15 bases. This CDR3 is 17 amino acids long. V dropped 4 bases and J dropped 7; count of bases not matched to a gene: 7. CDR1 KGHDR and CDR2 SFDVKD come from the germline V gene. The DNA of the CDR3 is TGTGCCACCAGTGACCGGACTAGCGGGAGGGCCAGGAATGAGCAGTTCTTC. This encodes CATSDRTSGRARNEQFF.

The V call is TRBV5-1, the J call TRBJ2-3; no clear D. Trimming cost V 2 bases and J 3 bases, with 7 bases left between them. CDR1 and CDR2 from the germline V gene are SGHRS and YFSETQ. The CDR3 spans 13 residues. As DNA, the CDR3 is TGCGCCAGCAGCTTACGCGAAACAGATACGCAGTATTTT. This encodes CASSLRETDTQYF.

This clone occurred once. This rearrangement joins TRBV4-1 to TRBJ1-6; unclear D gene. Germline CDR1 is MGHRA and CDR2 is YSYEKL. V lost 0 bases and J lost 14, with 20 bases in between. This CDR3 is built from 16 residues. CDR3 bases: TGCGCCAGCAGCCAAGAAGGCAGGAGGGTAGTTGCAGCCCTCCACTTT. Amino acids: CASSQEGRRVVAALHF.

The J gene is TRBJ2-7, the V gene TRBV15; TRBD2 agrees at 7 bases. The CDR3 has 15 amino acids. Germline values: CDR1 LNHNV, CDR2 YYDKDF (reference sequence). Losses at the gene ends were 6 bases for V and 3 bases for J; bases not matched to a gene: 11. Here the CDR3 DNA reads TGTGCCACCAGTGAACCGGCGGGAGCAATCTACGAGCAGTACTTC. This encodes CATSEPAGAIYEQYF.

This clone was detected once. The V and J genes are TRBV5-1 and TRBJ1-5; D may be TRBD1 (5 bases). V lost 0 bases to trimming and J lost 7 bases, with 8 bases between them. The CDR3 has 13 residues. Looked up from germline, CDR1 is SGHRS and CDR2 is YFSETQ. The CDR3 DNA reads as TGCGCCAGCAGCTTGGAAAGGGGACAGCCCCAGCATTTT. It yields the protein CASSLERGQPQHF.

The rearrangement links TRBV7-9 to TRBJ2-1; perhaps TRBD2 as D (7 bases). This CDR3 is built from 15 residues. CDR1 and CDR2 (germline): SEHNR, FQNEAQ (reference sequence). Trimming pared 7 bases from V and 6 bases from J, leaving 19 bases between. The CDR3 here is CASILLQGGGNEQFF. In nucleotides, the CDR3 is TGTGCCAGCATACTACTACAGGGCGGGGGCAATGAGCAGTTCTTC.

V usage is TRBV7-8 and J usage is TRBJ1-3, with D hard to call. CDR1 is SGHVS and CDR2 is FQNEAQ in the germline V gene. The CDR3 has 14 residues. Trimming removed 8 bases at V and 2 bases at J, with 13 bases between. The DNA of the CDR3 is TGTGCCAGCGGCCCCCTGAGGACTGGAAACACCATATATTTT. It yields the protein CASGPLRTGNTIYF.

This clone appeared a few times. The CDR3 DNA is TGTGCCAGTAGTCACACCGGGACAGTGAATTCACCCCTCCACTTT. Translated, it gives CASSHTGTVNSPLHF. The V gene is TRBV19, the J gene TRBJ1-6; 7 bases align to TRBD1. The CDR3 totals 15 residues. V shed 5 bases and J 7 bases; nucleotides not matched to a gene: 8. CDR1 and CDR2 from the germline V gene are LNHDA and SQIVND (reference sequence).

This clone was counted only a few times. The CDR3 coding sequence is TGTGCCAGCAGCGCCTGGGGGGGGGCAGGAGCAGATACGCAGTATTTT. Encoded protein: CASSAWGGAGADTQYF. The chain combines TRBV9 with TRBJ2-3; weak D call: TRBD2 (7 bases). The V end was cut by 3 bases, the J end by 4 bases, with 18 bases between. This CDR3 contains 16 residues. The germline V gene encodes CDR1 SGDLS and CDR2 YYNGEE.

Points on this clone: This same CDR3 is encoded by further DNA sequences in the sample. This chain joins TRBV12-3 or TRBV12-4 and TRBJ2-5; TRBD1 is a possible D gene (5 bases). This CDR3 is built from 13 residues. Trimming removed 5 bases from V and 4 bases from J, with 11 bases in between. CDR3 nucleotide sequence: TGTGCCAGCAGTCCTCAGGGTCGAGAGACCCAGTACTTC. This gives the protein CASSPQGRETQYF.

This chain links TRBV14 with TRBJ2-7; 8 nucleotides align to TRBD1. The CDR3 covers 14 residues. Germline V gene data show CDR1 as SGHDN and CDR2 as FVKESK. The trim removed 3 bases at V and 6 bases at J, leaving 7 bases unmatched. The chain's CDR3 is CASSQDRVGGEQYF. CDR3 DNA sequence: TGTGCCAGCAGCCAGGACAGGGTAGGAGGCGAGCAGTACTTC.

This chain connects TRBV7-9 to TRBJ1-6; D unclear. CDR1 is SEHNR and CDR2 is FQNEAQ in the germline V gene (reference sequence). The CDR3 spans 14 residues. The ends were cut back, 8 bases at V and 9 bases at J, with 17 bases in the middle. This CDR3 reads CASSPQAIASPLHF. The CDR3 nucleotides are TGTGCCAGCTCCCCTCAGGCTATCGCTTCACCCCTCCACTTT.

CDR3 protein: CASSPYGGGNEQFF. In nucleotides, the CDR3 is TGTGCCAGCAGCCCTTACGGCGGGGGAAATGAGCAGTTCTTC. The rearrangement joins TRBV27 to TRBJ2-1; 7 bases fit TRBD2. Germline-derived CDR1 and CDR2 are MNHEY and SMNVEV (reference sequence). CDR3 length: 14 residues. Trimming removed 6 bases from V and 7 bases from J; junction bases left unmatched: 9.

The chain recombines TRBV6-5 with TRBJ1-2; no firm D call. Trimming left V 0 bases short and J 0 bases short, with 11 bases between. The CDR3 contains 16 residues. The germline gives CDR1 MNHEY, CDR2 SVGAGI. CDR3 amino acids: CASSYSSSSANYGYTF. In DNA, the CDR3 is TGTGCCAGCAGTTACTCGAGTAGCTCAGCTAACTATGGCTACACCTTC.

This clone was counted only a few times. V is TRBV4-1 and J is TRBJ2-2; D is unresolved. The V end lost 4 bases, the J end lost 5 bases, and 11 bases lay between the germline ends. The CDR3 totals 14 residues. Per the germline V gene, CDR1 is MGHRA and CDR2 is YSYEKL. The CDR3 is CASSRAPGTGELFF. The CDR3 nucleotides read TGCGCCAGCAGCCGCGCACCGGGTACCGGGGAGCTGTTTTTT.